This T cell receptor beta chain was sequenced for a study of tumor-infiltrating lymphocytes in primary liver carcinoma. Whole-study results and caveats: Among top clones, only about 7.5-25% appeared in all five tumor regions.

For this clonotype: The antigen remains undetermined. Given the absence of the conserved phenylalanine or tryptophan at the CDR3 end, a read error is likely.

Germline V lookup: CDR1 MNHNS, CDR2 SASEGT. The ends lost 11 bases at V and 4 bases at J; junction bases unmatched: 12. This CDR3 spans 16 amino acids. A primer in the constant region served to generate TCR beta cDNA from approximately 460 ng of total RNA. Three nested multiplex PCR rounds of slightly modified ARM-PCR generated TCR beta libraries. The two initial PCR rounds, about 9 cycles each, used TRBV1-TRBV30 forward and C-beta reverse primers. TCRdb reprocessed the multiplex PCR reads with MiXCR, giving one entry per CDR3 protein. This table holds tens of thousands of distinct CDR3 sequences, about three quarters found once. Co-extracting RNA and DNA was done with roughly 17-33 mg of unsorted bulk tissue as input.

Source material: liver tumor tissue from sampling region 3. The subset: tumor region T3, left-lateral pole. This clonotype was sampled from a middle-aged man with primary liver carcinoma and hepatitis B virus infection. The J gene is TRBJ2-2, the V gene TRBV6-1; 11 nucleotides agree with TRBD2. CDR3 in amino acids: CAGGGLADERTGELFS. The CDR3 DNA reads TGTGCCGGCGGGGGACTAGCGGACGAACGCACCGGGGAGCTGTTTTCT.